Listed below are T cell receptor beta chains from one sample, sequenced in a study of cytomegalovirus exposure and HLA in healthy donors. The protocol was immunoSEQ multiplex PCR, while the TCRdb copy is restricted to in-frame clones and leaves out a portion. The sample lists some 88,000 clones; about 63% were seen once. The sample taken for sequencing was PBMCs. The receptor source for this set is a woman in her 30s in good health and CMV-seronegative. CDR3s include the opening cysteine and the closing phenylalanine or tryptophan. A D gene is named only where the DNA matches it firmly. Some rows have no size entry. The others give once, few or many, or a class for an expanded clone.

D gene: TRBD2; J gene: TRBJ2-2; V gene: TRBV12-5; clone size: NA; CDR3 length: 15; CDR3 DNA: TGTGCTAGTGGCCATGGACTAGCAGGAGCCGGGGAGCTGTTTTTT; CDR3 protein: CASGHGLAGAGELFF
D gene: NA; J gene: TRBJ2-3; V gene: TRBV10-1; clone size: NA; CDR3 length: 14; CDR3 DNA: TGCGCCAGCAGTGAGTCGAGGAGCACAGATACGCAGTATTTT; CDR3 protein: CASSESRSTDTQYF
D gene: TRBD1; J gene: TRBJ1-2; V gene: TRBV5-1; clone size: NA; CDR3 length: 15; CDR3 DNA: TGCGCCAGCAGCTTGGAAACAGGGGGCAGTTATGGCTACACCTTC; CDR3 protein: CASSLETGGSYGYTF
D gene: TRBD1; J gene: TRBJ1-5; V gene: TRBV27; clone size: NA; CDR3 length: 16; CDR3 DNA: TGTGCCAGCAGTTTCTACCCGGGACAGCCCGATCAGCCCCAGCATTTT; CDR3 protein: CASSFYPGQPDQPQHF
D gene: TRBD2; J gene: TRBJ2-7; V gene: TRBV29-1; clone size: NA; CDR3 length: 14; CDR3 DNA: TGCAGCGTTCAGGGACTAGCGGTCTCCTACGAGCAGTACTTC; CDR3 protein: CSVQGLAVSYEQYF
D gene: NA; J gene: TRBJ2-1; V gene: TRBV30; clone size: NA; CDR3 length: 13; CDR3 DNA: TGTGCCTGGAGTATCTTCTCCTACAATGAGCAGTTCTTC; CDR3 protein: CAWSIFSYNEQFF
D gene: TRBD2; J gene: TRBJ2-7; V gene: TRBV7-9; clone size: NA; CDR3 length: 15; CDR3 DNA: TGTGCCAGCAGCTTAGTGGCTAGCGGGACCTACGAGCAGTACTTC; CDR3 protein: CASSLVASGTYEQYF
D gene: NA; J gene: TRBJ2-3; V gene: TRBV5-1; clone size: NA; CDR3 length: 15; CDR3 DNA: TGCGCCAGCAGCCTGCGGGCAGGGGAAGTAGATACGCAGTATTTT; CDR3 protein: CASSLRAGEVDTQYF
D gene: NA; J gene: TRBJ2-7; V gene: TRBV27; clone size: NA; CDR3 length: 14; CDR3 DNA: TGTGCCAGCAGACCGCAGGGCTTTATTTACGAGCAGTACTTC; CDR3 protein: CASRPQGFIYEQYF
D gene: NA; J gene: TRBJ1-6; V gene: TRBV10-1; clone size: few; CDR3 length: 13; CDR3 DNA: TGCGCCAGCAGGAGGGGGAATGATTCACCCCTCCACTTT; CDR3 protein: CASRRGNDSPLHF